The rows below give T cell receptor beta chains drawn from one sample of a study of OX40 agonist ivuxolimab in advanced cancers. TCRdb's copy holds only in-frame clones and misses some; the assay was immunoSEQ multiplex PCR. This table has some 66,000 clones, more than 75% appearing once. Sequencing was performed on CD4+ or CD8+ T cells sorted from blood, taken in a trial of the OX40 agonist ivuxolimab. Receptor source: an adult with an advanced solid tumor such as melanoma, head and neck, liver or kidney cancer. Each CDR3 is given with its conserved first and last residue. Fields, in order: J gene, clone size, D gene, V gene, CDR3 protein, CDR3 DNA. D genes are given only for firm matches. The size field is filled for only some rows; it gives once, few, many or a size class.

TRBJ1-1 | once | . | TRBV5-1 | CASSFVKGLNTEAFF | TGCGCCAGCAGTTTCGTCAAGGGGTTGAACACTGAAGCTTTCTTT
TRBJ2-3 | . | . | TRBV10-3 | CAISDSKRGGGDTQYF | TGTGCCATCAGTGATAGTAAGCGGGGAGGGGGAGATACGCAGTATTTT
TRBJ1-2 | once | . | TRBV19 | CASSIDFAGMKTYYGYTF | TGTGCCAGTAGTATAGACTTCGCAGGCATGAAGACTTACTATGGCTACACCTTC
TRBJ1-1 | . | TRBD1 | TRBV18 | CASSKTGQGDTEAFF | TGTGCCAGCTCGAAAACCGGACAGGGCGACACTGAAGCTTTCTTT
TRBJ2-1 | . | TRBD2 | TRBV9 | CASSVAGGRFNEQFF | TGTGCCAGCAGCGTAGCGGGGGGGCGTTTCAATGAGCAGTTCTTC
TRBJ1-6 | . | . | TRBV2 | CASRGKDSYNSPLHF | TGTGCCAGCCGGGGGAAGGACAGCTATAATTCACCCCTCCACTTT
TRBJ1-3 | few | . | TRBV7-9 | CASIPRVTGNTIYF | TGTGCCAGCATCCCCCGGGTTACTGGAAACACCATATATTTT
TRBJ1-3 | once | TRBD1 | TRBV7-6 | CASSLITGQGKVGNTIYF | TGTGCCAGCAGCCTCATCACGGGACAGGGAAAAGTGGGAAACACCATATATTTT
TRBJ1-2 | . | . | TRBV14 | CASSQDRGSYGYTF | TGTGCCAGCAGCCAAGATCGTGGCAGCTATGGCTACACCTTC
TRBJ2-3 | . | . | TRBV10-1 | CASKRTVGGTDTQYF | TGCGCCAGCAAAAGGACCGTCGGCGGCACAGATACGCAGTATTTT
TRBJ1-2 | . | . | TRBV13 | CASSSGGGFNYGYTF | TGTGCCAGCAGCTCCGGGGGCGGGTTTAACTATGGCTACACCTTC
TRBJ1-3 | . | . | TRBV18 | CASSLGRLSSGNTIYF | TGTGCCAGCTCACTAGGACGGTTGAGCTCTGGAAACACCATATATTTT
TRBJ2-5 | . | TRBD2 | TRBV6-1 | CAGKSSGGAETQYF | TGTGCCGGAAAGAGCAGCGGGGGGGCCGAGACCCAGTACTTC
TRBJ2-2 | . | . | TRBV6-4 | CASSDIGAGGELFF | TGTGCCAGCAGTGACATTGGGGCCGGCGGGGAGCTGTTTTTT
TRBJ1-5 | . | . | TRBV7-6 | CASSLGIHNQPQHF | TGTGCCAGCAGCTTAGGGATCCACAATCAGCCCCAGCATTTT
TRBJ1-5 | few | . | TRBV5-5 | CASRGRDSNQPQHF | TGTGCCAGCAGGGGCCGGGATAGCAATCAGCCCCAGCATTTT
TRBJ2-7 | . | TRBD1 | TRBV6-1 | CASSSRDSTYEQYF | TGTGCCAGCAGTTCCCGGGACAGTACCTACGAGCAGTACTTC
TRBJ2-3 | . | . | TRBV5-4 | CASSLGASRQTDTQYF | TGTGCCAGCAGCTTGGGAGCTAGCCGACAGACAGATACGCAGTATTTT
TRBJ1-5 | . | . | TRBV7-2 | CASSLVAGEGQPQHF | TGTGCCAGCAGCTTAGTAGCAGGGGAAGGACAGCCCCAGCATTTT
TRBJ1-1 | . | . | TRBV6-5 | CASSFQWNTEAFF | TGTGCCAGCAGTTTTCAGTGGAACACTGAAGCTTTCTTT
TRBJ2-7 | . | TRBD1 | TRBV18 | CASSPPSGGNEQYF | TGTGCCAGCTCACCACCGTCAGGGGGCAACGAGCAGTACTTC
TRBJ1-2 | . | TRBD1 | TRBV9 | CASSAHTGGSIGGYTF | TGTGCCAGCAGCGCTCATACAGGGGGCAGTATCGGTGGCTACACCTTC
TRBJ2-7 | . | . | TRBV19 | CASSIADLQYF | TGTGCCAGTAGTATAGCCGACCTGCAGTACTTC
TRBJ1-4 | . | . | TRBV15 | CATSRDSGRTEKLFF | TGTGCCACCAGCAGAGATTCGGGACGCACTGAAAAACTGTTTTTT
TRBJ1-1 | . | TRBD1 | TRBV6-5 | CASRGTGTNTEAFF | TGTGCCAGCAGAGGGACAGGGACAAACACTGAAGCTTTCTTT
TRBJ2-3 | . | . | TRBV5-1 | CASSLARGLADTQYF | TGCGCCAGCAGCTTAGCCAGGGGTCTCGCAGATACGCAGTATTTT